The rows below give T cell receptor beta chains drawn from one sample of a study of blood T cell repertoires in COVID-19. Sequencing used immunoSEQ multiplex PCR; TCRdb keeps in-frame clones, though not all of them. Of 150,000 to 200,000 clones in the sample, 80% to 85% were seen once. The sequenced sample consisted of peripheral blood. The receptor set was obtained from a human donor with acute or convalescent COVID-19. The donor label of this sample is uncertain. Both conserved end residues are part of each CDR3. Fields, in order: J gene, V gene, D gene, CDR3 length, CDR3 protein. A D gene is named only where the DNA matches it firmly.

J gene: TRBJ1-1
V gene: TRBV30
D gene: NA
CDR3 length: 15
CDR3 protein: CAWKGGVFQNTEAFF

J gene: TRBJ1-5
V gene: TRBV19
D gene: NA
CDR3 length: 13
CDR3 protein: CASTGGQNQPQHF

J gene: TRBJ2-3
V gene: TRBV29-1
D gene: TRBD1
CDR3 length: 16
CDR3 protein: CSVRLSRGLSTDTQYF

J gene: TRBJ2-1
V gene: TRBV6-6
D gene: TRBD2
CDR3 length: 16
CDR3 protein: CASSSPGASGQNEQFF

J gene: TRBJ2-5
V gene: TRBV28
D gene: NA
CDR3 length: 14
CDR3 protein: CASSLAGSKETQYF

J gene: TRBJ1-1
V gene: TRBV19
D gene: NA
CDR3 length: 14
CDR3 protein: CASSIAREGTEAFF

J gene: TRBJ2-7
V gene: TRBV13
D gene: TRBD1
CDR3 length: 15
CDR3 protein: CASSSPGQDLYEQYF

J gene: TRBJ1-1
V gene: TRBV11-3
D gene: NA
CDR3 length: 13
CDR3 protein: CASSLLRETEAFF

J gene: TRBJ2-1
V gene: TRBV9
D gene: NA
CDR3 length: 16
CDR3 protein: CASSPLGGDGYNEQFF

J gene: TRBJ2-7
V gene: TRBV6-1
D gene: TRBD2
CDR3 length: 15
CDR3 protein: CASSPPLAGAYEQYF

J gene: TRBJ1-1
V gene: TRBV6-4
D gene: NA
CDR3 length: 14
CDR3 protein: CASSDGGKRAEAFF

J gene: TRBJ1-2
V gene: TRBV29-1
D gene: NA
CDR3 length: 13
CDR3 protein: CSVRARENYGYTF

J gene: TRBJ1-1
V gene: TRBV7-9
D gene: NA
CDR3 length: 15
CDR3 protein: CASSLAQGLNTEAFF

J gene: TRBJ2-5
V gene: TRBV5-1
D gene: NA
CDR3 length: 15
CDR3 protein: CASDPTGTPQETQYF

J gene: TRBJ2-5
V gene: TRBV11-1
D gene: TRBD1
CDR3 length: 15
CDR3 protein: CASSARTGGGETQYF

J gene: TRBJ2-5
V gene: TRBV30
D gene: NA
CDR3 length: 11
CDR3 protein: CACFGEETQYF

J gene: TRBJ1-1
V gene: TRBV29-1
D gene: NA
CDR3 length: 13
CDR3 protein: CSVGTARFSEAFF

J gene: TRBJ2-2
V gene: TRBV5-1
D gene: TRBD2
CDR3 length: 16
CDR3 protein: CASSLAGISGTGELFF

J gene: TRBJ1-2
V gene: TRBV5-5
D gene: TRBD1
CDR3 length: 15
CDR3 protein: CASSPLGQVDYGYTF

J gene: TRBJ1-4
V gene: TRBV11-2
D gene: NA
CDR3 length: 16
CDR3 protein: CASSLGDFFRSEKLFF

J gene: TRBJ1-4
V gene: TRBV19
D gene: TRBD1
CDR3 length: 14
CDR3 protein: CASSDRGTNEKLFF

J gene: TRBJ1-4
V gene: TRBV9
D gene: TRBD1
CDR3 length: 15
CDR3 protein: CASSVEGQGDEKLFF